A selection of T cell receptor beta chains follows, all from one sample in a study of Graves' ophthalmopathy and Graves' hyperthyroidism. TCRdb passed the multiplex PCR reads through MiXCR, listing each CDR3 protein once. The table records more than 300,000 distinct CDR3 sequences, roughly 14% of them present only once. Sequenced material: peripheral blood. The receptors derive from a woman aged 18 to 35 with stable Graves' hyperthyroidism. Each CDR3 is given with its conserved first and last residue. D genes are given only for firm matches. Where a row states a size, it is once, few, many or the class of an expanded clone; other rows omit it.

TRBJ1-5 TRBV6-5 NA many TGTGCCAGCAGTTACGGGAGATGGAGCAATCAGCCCCAGCATTTT CASSYGRWSNQPQHF
TRBJ1-5 TRBV7-9 NA few TGTGCCAGCAGCTTCAGGGTGGATCAGCCCCAGCATTTT CASSFRVDQPQHF
TRBJ1-1 TRBV19 NA many TGTGCCAGTAGTATAAGGACAGCAATTAACACTGAAGCTTTCTTT CASSIRTAINTEAFF
TRBJ1-2 TRBV5-1 NA few TGCGCCAGCAGCTTGGTACGACCTAACTATGGCTACACCTTC CASSLVRPNYGYTF
TRBJ1-1 TRBV19 NA many TGTGCCAGTAGTATATCAGGGACGCCCGGGAACACTGAAGCTTTCTTT CASSISGTPGNTEAFF
TRBJ1-1 TRBV9 NA many TGTGCCAGCAGTCCAGTATCTAACACTGAAGCTTTCTTT CASSPVSNTEAFF
TRBJ2-7 TRBV5-8 TRBD1 many TGTGCCAGCAGGACCCGGGACAGTCGTACCTACGAGCAGTACTTC CASRTRDSRTYEQYF
TRBJ2-5 TRBV6-2/TRBV6-3 TRBD2 many TGTGCCAGCAGCTGGACTAGCGGGGGAGAGACCCAGTACTTC CASSWTSGGETQYF
TRBJ2-5 TRBV6-2/TRBV6-3 TRBD2 many TGTGCCAGCGACAGCGGGAACCAAGAGACCCAGTACTTC CASDSGNQETQYF
TRBJ1-1 TRBV29-1 NA many TGCAGCGTGGACAGAAAGGGGACTGAAGCTTTCTTT CSVDRKGTEAFF
TRBJ1-6 TRBV6-2/TRBV6-3 TRBD1 few TGTGCCAGCAGGGGGACAGGGGATTCACCCCTCCACTTT CASRGTGDSPLHF
TRBJ1-5 TRBV20-1 TRBD1 many TGCAGTGCTTTACAGGGGATTATGGTAAAGGGCAATCAGCCCCAGCATTTT CSALQGIMVKGNQPQHF
TRBJ1-2 TRBV5-1 NA many TGCGCCAGTCAAGACGGCAACTATGGCTACACCTTC CASQDGNYGYTF
TRBJ2-7 TRBV15 NA many TGTGCCACCAGCTCATGGACAGAGGGAAACCGGAACGAGCAGTACTTC CATSSWTEGNRNEQYF
TRBJ1-5 TRBV6-5 NA many TGTGCCAGCAGTCCCTCGACCGTTGCTCTCAATCAGCCCCAGCATTTT CASSPSTVALNQPQHF
TRBJ1-2 TRBV2 TRBD1 many TGTGCCACCGGGACAGCTAATGGCTACACCTTC CATGTANGYTF
TRBJ2-5 TRBV11-2 NA many TGTGCCAGCACCCGGCGGACACAAGAGACCCAGTACTTC CASTRRTQETQYF
TRBJ2-7 TRBV20-1 NA many TGCAGTGCTAGAGGCGACAGTATACGCGAGCAGTACTTC CSARGDSIREQYF
TRBJ1-6 TRBV7-9 TRBD1 NA TGTGCCAGCAGCACGGACAGGGGGCTTTCAAGATCACCCCTCCACTTT CASSTDRGLSRSPLHF
TRBJ2-2 TRBV2 TRBD2 NA TGTGCCAGCCACCTAGCGGGGAAGGGTACCGGGGAGCTGTTTTTT CASHLAGKGTGELFF
TRBJ1-1 TRBV12-3/TRBV12-4 NA many TGTGCCAGCAGGCCGACAGGTCCGCCTGAAGCTTTCTTT CASRPTGPPEAFF
TRBJ1-1 TRBV13 TRBD1 NA TGTGCCAGCAGCTTCGACAGGGCAACTGAAGCTTTCTTT CASSFDRATEAFF
TRBJ2-7 TRBV3-1 NA NA TGTGCCAGCAGCCAAGTATCTGGGGGCCACTCCTACGAGCAGTACTTC CASSQVSGGHSYEQYF
TRBJ1-2 TRBV5-5 TRBD1 many TGTGCCAGCAGCGGGAGGGACAGGGGGAAGAACTATGGCTACACCTTC CASSGRDRGKNYGYTF
TRBJ1-6 TRBV5-6 NA many TGTGCCAGCAGCTCTTTTCAGGGCCGGGGGCATTCACCCCTCCACTTT CASSSFQGRGHSPLHF
TRBJ1-1 TRBV27 TRBD1 many TGTGCCAGCAGTGCCTCGACAGGGGCTGAAGCTTTCTTT CASSASTGAEAFF
TRBJ1-1 TRBV5-1 TRBD1 NA TGCGCCAGCAGCCAAAAAGGGGGCGGGAGCGAAGCTTTCTTT CASSQKGGGSEAFF
TRBJ1-5 TRBV19 TRBD1 many TGTGCCAGTAGTATCGGACAGGTAGGCAATCAGCCCCAGCATTTT CASSIGQVGNQPQHF
TRBJ2-7 TRBV7-2 TRBD1 NA TGTGCCAGCAGCTGGGACAGGGTAAAGTACGAGCAGTACTTC CASSWDRVKYEQYF
TRBJ2-7 TRBV5-1 TRBD1 NA TGCGCCAGCAGCGTGAAACAGGGGATTCGGGTCGAGCAGTACTTC CASSVKQGIRVEQYF
TRBJ2-5 TRBV4-1 NA few TGCGCCAGCAGCCAAGACGCAGGGGCGAGAGGAGAGACCCAGTACTTC CASSQDAGARGETQYF
TRBJ2-5 TRBV12-3/TRBV12-4 TRBD2 many TGTGCCAGCAGCACACTAGCGGGGGGACCGGAGACCCAGTACTTC CASSTLAGGPETQYF
TRBJ1-1 TRBV20-1 NA many TGCAGTGCTCCCCAATCCCCGACGCAGCCACACACTGAAGCTTTCTTT CSAPQSPTQPHTEAFF
TRBJ1-6 TRBV7-8 NA many TGTGCCAGCAGCTCAAGAGCCTACAGGGAGAGCTCCTATAATTCACCCCTCCACTTT CASSSRAYRESSYNSPLHF
TRBJ2-7 TRBV20-1 NA NA TGCAGTGCTAGAGATCTGGCAGGGGTCCAATACGAGCAGTACTTC CSARDLAGVQYEQYF
TRBJ1-1 TRBV24-1 NA many TGTGCCACCAGTGGGAGGTCCAGCACTGAAGCTTTCTTT CATSGRSSTEAFF
TRBJ1-1 TRBV12-5 NA many TGTGCTAGTGGTTTAGGCAGGGGCCTCCCTGAAGCTTTCTTT CASGLGRGLPEAFF
TRBJ2-7 TRBV5-1 TRBD1 many TGCGCCAGCAGCTTGGCATCGGGACAGGGATTCTACGAGCAGTACTTC CASSLASGQGFYEQYF
TRBJ2-7 TRBV12-5 NA many TGTGCCTCGGCCGTCTCCCCCTACGAGCAGTACTTC CASAVSPYEQYF
TRBJ2-5 TRBV19 TRBD2 few TGTGCCAGTAGTACCACCGGGACTAGCGGGGGGGCTCAAGAGACCCAGTACTTC CASSTTGTSGGAQETQYF
TRBJ2-5 TRBV5-1 TRBD1 NA TGCGCCAGCAGCTTGGGGGACAGGACCCAAGAGACCCAGTACTTC CASSLGDRTQETQYF
TRBJ2-7 TRBV19 NA NA TGTGCCAGTAGTATAGGAAACGAGCAGTACTTC CASSIGNEQYF
TRBJ1-1 TRBV19 NA many TGTGCCAGTAGTATCGGCCTCTCGGGAGCTTTCTTT CASSIGLSGAFF
TRBJ2-4 TRBV20-1 NA many TGCAGTGCTAGAGATGGGCAGCTATTAGCCAAAAACATTCAGTACTTC CSARDGQLLAKNIQYF